The rows below give T cell receptor beta chains drawn from one sample of a study of blood T cell dynamics during melanoma immunotherapy. TCRdb's copy holds only in-frame clones and misses some; the assay was immunoSEQ multiplex PCR. The top ten clones hold roughly 15% of a sample with around 10,000 clones, around four fifths of them seen once. Source: blood, taken from a patient treated with checkpoint blockade. The receptors stem from a human donor with melanoma. The CDR3 runs from the conserved cysteine through the conserved F or W. The D gene is left open where the match is weak. Size is stated for part of the rows, as once, few or many counts, or as a class when the clone is expanded.

J | size | V | D | DNA | CDR3
TRBJ2-2 | NA | TRBV27 | TRBD2 | TGTGCCAGCAGTAATCTATTGGGGAGGGACACCGGGGAGCTGTTTTTT | CASSNLLGRDTGELFF
TRBJ2-3 | NA | TRBV6-1 | NA | TGTGCCAGCAGTGTTCAGGCTAGAGTGGCAGATACGCAGTATTTT | CASSVQARVADTQYF
TRBJ2-7 | few | TRBV7-2 | NA | TGTGCCAGCAGCTTAGGAGGGGGGATCTCCTACGAGCAGTACTTC | CASSLGGGISYEQYF
TRBJ2-7 | NA | TRBV5-4 | TRBD1 | TGTGCCAGCAGCTCCGCGACAGGGATGGGTCTGAGGGCCTACGAGCAGTACTTC | CASSSATGMGLRAYEQYF
TRBJ2-3 | few | TRBV7-2 | NA | TGTGCCAGCAGCTTCCTCCTCACAGATACGCAGTATTTT | CASSFLLTDTQYF
TRBJ1-2 | NA | TRBV21-1 | NA | TGTGCCAGCAGCAAAGTCCGGGGGGCACCACTTAACTATGGCTACACCTTC | CASSKVRGAPLNYGYTF
TRBJ2-5 | NA | TRBV7-2 | TRBD1 | TGTGCCAGCAGCAGAGACAGGGCGGAGACCCAGTACTTC | CASSRDRAETQYF
TRBJ2-3 | NA | TRBV6-5 | NA | TGTGCCAGCAGTCCCAGGGGAAGAGGGGATACGCAGTATTTT | CASSPRGRGDTQYF
TRBJ1-1 | NA | TRBV29-1 | NA | TGCAGCGTCGCTCCCGGATACACTGAAGCTTTCTTT | CSVAPGYTEAFF
TRBJ1-2 | NA | TRBV28 | NA | TGTGCCAGCAGATTGGCGGACAGAATTTATGGCTACACCTTC | CASRLADRIYGYTF
TRBJ1-6 | NA | TRBV5-6 | NA | TGTGCCAGCAGCATGGGGATATATAATTCACCCCTCCACTTT | CASSMGIYNSPLHF
TRBJ2-7 | large | TRBV27 | NA | TGTGCCAGCAGTCCCCTTATCAGATACGAGCAGTACTTC | CASSPLIRYEQYF
TRBJ2-3 | NA | TRBV28 | NA | TGTGCCAGTAGGACGGGGGGCCCGGATGGGTTTTTCGATACGCAGTATTTT | CASRTGGPDGFFDTQYF
TRBJ2-7 | NA | TRBV7-2 | NA | TGTGCCAGCACCGCCCGGGATTCCTACGAGCAGTACTTC | CASTARDSYEQYF
TRBJ2-7 | NA | TRBV6-6 | TRBD1 | TGTGCCAGCAGGGACAGGGAATGGGAGCAGTACTTC | CASRDREWEQYF
TRBJ2-1 | NA | TRBV7-2 | TRBD2 | TGTGCCAGCGGGGAGTGGGGACTACTTGGTGAGCAGTTCTTC | CASGEWGLLGEQFF
TRBJ1-2 | NA | TRBV27 | NA | TGTGCCAGCAGTTTAAGGGGGGATCCTAACTATGGCTACACCTTC | CASSLRGDPNYGYTF
TRBJ2-1 | NA | TRBV30 | TRBD1 | TGTGCCTGGGCGACAGGGTTGGGCTACAATGAGCAGTTCTTC | CAWATGLGYNEQFF
TRBJ2-7 | NA | TRBV13 | TRBD2 | TGTGCCAGCAGCCCTCTAGCGGGAGACTACGAGCAGTACTTC | CASSPLAGDYEQYF
TRBJ1-1 | once | TRBV2 | NA | TGTGCCAGCGACAGACGGACTGAAGCTTTCTTT | CASDRRTEAFF
TRBJ1-1 | NA | TRBV9 | TRBD1 | TGTGCCAGCAGCGCCCGATTACAGGGGGGGGCCACTGAAGCTTTCTTT | CASSARLQGGATEAFF
TRBJ1-2 | few | TRBV7-2 | NA | TGTGCCAGCAGCCAGGATGCGGGCTACACCTTC | CASSQDAGYTF
TRBJ1-4 | NA | TRBV7-2 | NA | TGTGCCAGCAGCTTAGTTTCGGGGTCGAATGAAAAACTGTTTTTT | CASSLVSGSNEKLFF
TRBJ1-1 | NA | TRBV10-3 | NA | TGTGCCATCAGTACAGACACTGAAGCTTTCTTT | CAISTDTEAFF
TRBJ1-1 | NA | TRBV19 | NA | TGTGCCAGTAGTATAAAGACAGACACTGAAGCTTTCTTT | CASSIKTDTEAFF
TRBJ2-3 | NA | TRBV19 | NA | TGTGCCAGTAGTATATCGGGGGCAGATACGCAGTATTTT | CASSISGADTQYF
TRBJ2-3 | NA | TRBV30 | NA | TGTGCCTGGAGTGGAACCCGGGAGTCAGATACGCAGTATTTT | CAWSGTRESDTQYF
TRBJ1-4 | NA | TRBV9 | NA | TGTGCCAGCAGCTTGCCCGGCGAAGAAAAACTGTTTTTT | CASSLPGEEKLFF
TRBJ1-6 | few | TRBV4-1 | NA | TGCGCCAGCAGCCGACTGACATACTCGAGCTCCTATAATTCACCCCTCCACTTT | CASSRLTYSSSYNSPLHF
TRBJ2-5 | NA | TRBV7-8 | TRBD2 | TGTGCCAGCAGCTTCGGGACTAGCGGGGGTTTCGAAGAGACCCAGTACTTC | CASSFGTSGGFEETQYF
TRBJ2-1 | NA | TRBV10-2 | TRBD2 | TGCGCCAGCAGCACTAGCGGACTAAACAATGAGCAGTTCTTC | CASSTSGLNNEQFF
TRBJ2-1 | NA | TRBV5-6 | TRBD2 | TGTGCCAGCAGCGCACTGGGCGGGGGGTCCTACAATGAGCAGTTCTTC | CASSALGGGSYNEQFF
TRBJ1-1 | NA | TRBV4-1 | TRBD1 | TGCGCCAGCAGGAAGGATACAGGGGGCTGGACTGAAGCTTTCTTT | CASRKDTGGWTEAFF
TRBJ2-7 | NA | TRBV7-9 | TRBD2 | TGTGCCAGCAGCCAGAGCGGGGGGGCCGTAGAAGAGCAGTACTTC | CASSQSGGAVEEQYF
TRBJ2-7 | NA | TRBV28 | NA | TGTGCCAGCAGTACGGGGGTGATAGTCCCCTACGAGCAGTACTTC | CASSTGVIVPYEQYF
TRBJ2-3 | NA | TRBV5-4 | TRBD1 | TGTGCCAGCAGCGGATGGGACAGAAGCACAGATACGCAGTATTTT | CASSGWDRSTDTQYF
TRBJ2-3 | NA | TRBV7-2 | TRBD1 | TGTGCCAGCAGCTTTAGACAGGGTTCGGTCACAGATACGCAGTATTTT | CASSFRQGSVTDTQYF
TRBJ2-1 | NA | TRBV5-1 | TRBD1 | TGCGCCAGCAATCTGGGACAGGGTTCAAGTGAGCAGTTCTTC | CASNLGQGSSEQFF
TRBJ2-3 | NA | TRBV5-1 | TRBD1 | TGCGCCAGCAGCTTGGTTCAGGGGGCAGATACGCAGTATTTT | CASSLVQGADTQYF
TRBJ1-2 | NA | TRBV4-3 | NA | TGCGCCAGCAGTGCGAGTCGGCTTAACTATGGCTACACCTTC | CASSASRLNYGYTF
TRBJ2-7 | NA | TRBV9 | NA | TGTGCCAGCAGCCCTCGGATTCAACCCTACGAGCAGTACTTC | CASSPRIQPYEQYF
TRBJ2-1 | NA | TRBV28 | NA | TGTGCCAGCAGTTTACGGGGGCCCTTATACAATGAGCAGTTCTTC | CASSLRGPLYNEQFF
TRBJ1-5 | NA | TRBV19 | NA | TGTGCCAGTAGTGCGGGACGCGTGGGGCCCCAGCATTTT | CASSAGRVGPQHF
TRBJ1-5 | NA | TRBV13 | NA | TGTGCCAGCAGCTACGGGGGAGGCAATCAGCCCCAGCATTTT | CASSYGGGNQPQHF
TRBJ2-1 | NA | TRBV25-1 | TRBD2 | TGTGCCAGCAGTGGGGATAGCGGGGGATACAATGAGCAGTTCTTC | CASSGDSGGYNEQFF
TRBJ1-1 | NA | TRBV5-1 | TRBD1 | TGCGCCAGCAGCATGGGAGGAGGGGGCAACACTGAAGCTTTCTTT | CASSMGGGGNTEAFF